Each of the 21 T cell receptor beta chains below was sequenced from the same sample in a study of vaccination and CD4 T cells after COVID-19. The treatment was: roughly nine-day PBMC culture with coronavirus spike peptide pools or control peptides (ViraFEST assay). Sequenced with the Oncomine TCR Beta short-read assay was DNA taken from cultured CD4+ T cells. Each CDR3 protein is one row after TCRdb ran MiXCR on the PCR reads. Among around 26,000 distinct CDR3 sequences listed, around 62% were seen once. Antigens of these TCRs are unknown. Sequenced sample: CD4+ T cells from blood, cultured in vitro. These receptors all come from a human donor who had recovered from COVID-19.

The rearrangement joins TRBV6-1 to TRBJ1-2; TRBD1 might be the D (5 bases). This CDR3 is built from 13 residues. Trimming removed 5 bases at V and 7 bases at J, with 14 bases between. CDR1 is MNHNS and CDR2 is SASEGT in the germline V gene. The CDR3 reads CASSTGVGGGYTF. Here the CDR3 DNA reads TGTGCCAGCAGTACCGGTGTTGGGGGTGGCTACACCTTC.

This chain uses TRBV6-2 or TRBV6-3 with TRBJ1-5, with a tentative D call TRBD1 (6 bases). The ends were cut back, 6 bases at V and 0 bases at J, with 24 bases in the middle. This CDR3 comprises 19 residues. Germline V gene lookup returns CDR1 MNHEY and CDR2 SVGEGT. The CDR3 spells CASRLYERDTRYSNQPQHF. In DNA, the CDR3 is TGTGCCAGCAGGCTGTACGAACGGGACACCCGTTATAGCAATCAGCCCCAGCATTTT.

This clonotype was found once. The V and J genes are TRBV18 and TRBJ2-3; D unclear. From germline, CDR1 is KGHSH and CDR2 LQKENI. V was shortened by 2 bases and J by 1 base, with 10 bases between the two germline ends. There are 15 residues in the CDR3. CDR3 sequence (DNA): TGTGCCAGCTCACCAAGGCTAGTTGGCACAGATACGCAGTATTTT. Protein sequence: CASSPRLVGTDTQYF.

The genes are TRBV6-1 and TRBJ2-7; D uncertain. Trimming left V 4 bases short and J 3 bases short, with 16 bases between. Germline CDR1 and CDR2: MNHNS and SASEGT. CDR3 length equals 15 residues. The CDR3 sequence is CASSAPAASLYEQYF. CDR3 sequence (DNA): TGTGCCAGCAGTGCCCCGGCCGCGAGTCTCTACGAGCAGTACTTC.

The genes are TRBV19 and TRBJ2-5, with 7 bases lining up with TRBD1. This CDR3 has 14 amino acids. The junction had 8 bases not matched to a gene; V was cut back by 5 bases and J by 5 bases. Germline values: CDR1 LNHDA, CDR2 SQIVND (reference sequence). The chain's CDR3 is CASSLTGSGETQYF. CDR3 DNA sequence: TGTGCCAGTAGTCTGACAGGGTCCGGCGAGACCCAGTACTTC.

V is TRBV5-4 and J is TRBJ2-7; 13 nucleotides line up with TRBD2. The germline V gene has CDR1 SGHNT and CDR2 YYREEE (reference sequence). The ends lost 3 bases at V and 3 bases at J; junction bases unmatched: 6. There are 16 residues in the CDR3. CDR3 sequence: CASSSLAGGYLYEQYF. CDR3 coding DNA: TGTGCCAGCAGCTCACTAGCGGGAGGGTACCTCTACGAGCAGTACTTC. Based on the CDR3 plus reference TRBV5-4 and TRBJ2-7, the full variable domain is ETGVTQSPTHLIKTRGQQVTLRCSSQSGHNTVSWYQQALGQGPQFIFQYYREEENGRGNFPPRFSGLQFPNYSSELNVNALELDDSALYLCASSSLAGGYLYEQYFGPGTRLTVT.

The table lists this clonotype with a few counts. The rearrangement uses TRBV20-1 and TRBJ1-6; D may be TRBD1 (5 bases). Germline CDR1 DFQATT, CDR2 SNEGSKA (reference sequence). Trimming left V 3 bases short and J 8 bases short, with 14 bases between. The CDR3 runs to 14 residues. The CDR3, as DNA: TGCAGTGCTAGTCCGCAGGGTCGGGATTCACCCCTCCACTTT. Encoded protein: CSASPQGRDSPLHF.

V gene TRBV27 combines with J gene TRBJ1-2; TRBD1 is a possible D gene (5 bases). V lost 2 bases to trimming and J lost 4 bases, with 17 bases between them. Germline V gene lookup returns CDR1 MNHEY and CDR2 SMNVEV (reference sequence). There are 16 residues in the CDR3. DNA of the CDR3: TGTGCCAGCAGTTTAATCGGGCAGGGTGGGCCCTATGGCTACACCTTC. Protein product: CASSLIGQGGPYGYTF.

The chain recombines TRBV20-1 with TRBJ2-4; 12 nucleotides line up with TRBD2. The DNA end is more similar to TRBJ2-7, so the J call may be wrong. CDR3 length equals 15 residues. Per germline, CDR1 DFQATT and CDR2 SNEGSKA (reference sequence). The DNA of the CDR3 is TGCAGTGCTAGACCCCCTAGCGGGAGGGCCCTCGAGCAGTACTTC. This gives the protein CSARPPSGRALEQYF.

The V and J genes are TRBV19 and TRBJ1-5; no clear D. The CDR3 loop spans 12 amino acids. The germline CDR1 and CDR2 sequences are LNHDA and SQIVND (reference sequence). The germline V and J ends were trimmed by 8 bases and 3 bases, with 8 bases remaining between them. In DNA, the CDR3 is TGTGCCAGTCGGTTAATCAATCAGCCCCAGCATTTT. Translated: CASRLINQPQHF.

This clonotype was seen only a few times. V usage is TRBV19 and J usage is TRBJ1-6; no definite D call. Per germline, CDR1 LNHDA and CDR2 SQIVND (reference sequence). CDR3 size: 14 residues. Trimming cost V 8 bases and J 6 bases, with 14 bases left between them. The CDR3 loop is CASALDWGNSPLHF. The CDR3, as DNA: TGTGCCAGTGCTCTAGACTGGGGTAATTCACCCCTCCACTTT.

Of note for this clonotype: The junction and the germline gene differ at one end; a read error may be behind it. V gene TRBV20-1 combines with J gene TRBJ1-2, with TRBD1 identical over 7 bases. The germline CDR1 and CDR2 sequences are DFQATT and SNEGSKA (reference sequence). This CDR3 has 15 amino acids. The CDR3 region has the DNA TGCAGTGCTGGCCCGACAGGGAAGAACGCCTATCGCTACACCTTC. Translation: CSAGPTGKNAYRYTF.

For this clonotype: A much larger clone is a single base away; this may be a read error. The rearrangement joins TRBV5-4 to TRBJ2-5, with TRBD2 matching 7 bases. Germline loops: CDR1 SGHNT, CDR2 YYREEE (reference sequence). The CDR3 contains 15 residues. The V gene end was trimmed by 2 bases and the J gene end by 0 bases; junction bases not matched to a gene: 4. This CDR3 is CASSFGGRDQETQYF. The CDR3 nucleotides read TGTGCCAGCAGCTTCGGGGGGAGAGACCAAGAGACCCAGTACTTC.

This clonotype was seen a handful of times. The chain uses TRBV4-1 and TRBJ1-1; tentatively, D is TRBD1 (6 bases). Trimming took off 4 bases at V and 4 bases at J, with 19 bases between the two ends. Germline-derived CDR1 and CDR2 are MGHRA and YSYEKL. The CDR3 totals 16 residues. Here the CDR3 DNA reads TGCGCCAGCAGCCTTCTAACAGGGAGGAAAGTCACTGAAGCTTTCTTT. Translating it yields CASSLLTGRKVTEAFF.

The V gene is TRBV24-1, the J gene TRBJ1-2; TRBD1 agrees at 9 bases. The CDR3 totals 15 residues. The germline V gene has CDR1 KGHDR and CDR2 SFDVKD. Trimming at V came to 4 bases and at J to 5 bases, leaving 7 bases not matched to a gene. CDR3: CATSDTGTGRYGYTF. CDR3 DNA: TGTGCCACCAGTGACACCGGGACAGGGAGATATGGCTACACCTTC.

This clonotype was observed a few times. V and J are TRBV7-3 and TRBJ1-3; D perhaps matches TRBD1 (5 bases). V lost 2 bases, J lost 4 bases, and 15 bases lay in between. Germline values: CDR1 SGHTA, CDR2 FQGTGA. There are 16 residues in the CDR3. CDR3 loop: CASSLGPQGYGNTIYF. The CDR3 nucleotides are TGTGCCAGCAGCTTAGGCCCGCAGGGATACGGAAACACCATATATTTT. The variable domain in full, with the rest retrieved from reference TRBV7-3 and TRBJ1-3, is GAGVSQTPSNKVTEKGKYVELRCDPISGHTALYWYRQSLGQGPEFLIYFQGTGAADDSGLPNDRFFAVRPEGSVSTLKIQRTERGDSAVYLCASSLGPQGYGNTIYFGEGSWLTVV.

The V call is TRBV12-3 or TRBV12-4, the J call TRBJ2-5; tentatively, D is TRBD2 (6 bases). This CDR3 region has 13 residues. Trimming removed 6 bases from V and 5 bases from J, with 13 bases in between. The CDR3 coding sequence is TGTGCCAGCAGCCGGGGACTTGTGGAGACCCAGTACTTC. Protein: CASSRGLVETQYF.

This chain links TRBV30 with TRBJ1-5, with TRBD1 as a possible D gene (6 bases). The CDR3 extends over 13 amino acids. Germline CDR1 and CDR2: GTSNPN and SVGIG (reference sequence). V lost 2 bases to trimming and J lost 5 bases, with 10 bases between them. The CDR3 loop reads CAWSTSGDQPQHF. Written as DNA, the CDR3 is TGTGCCTGGAGTACGTCAGGGGATCAGCCCCAGCATTTT.

The genes are TRBV5-1 and TRBJ1-5; D gene ambiguous. CDR1 is SGHRS, CDR2 YFSETQ, per germline. V lost 0 bases and J lost 0, with 13 bases in between. This CDR3 region has 17 residues. The CDR3 DNA is TGCGCCAGCAGCTTGGGTCAGCTGAGTGGTAGCAATCAGCCCCAGCATTTT. Encoded protein: CASSLGQLSGSNQPQHF. Full variable domain (rest looked up from reference TRBV5-1 and TRBJ1-5): KAGVTQTPRYLIKTRGQQVTLSCSPISGHRSVSWYQQTPGQGLQFLFEYFSETQRNKGNFPGRFSGRQFSNSRSEMNVSTLELGDSALYLCASSLGQLSGSNQPQHFGDGTRLSIL.

This chain links TRBV11-2 with TRBJ1-1, with 8 bases identical to TRBD1. In germline, CDR1 is SGHAT, CDR2 FQNNGV. With 4 bases clipped from V and 5 bases from J, the junction kept 3 bases outside the gene matches. The length of the CDR3 is 13 residues. The CDR3 region is CASSSQGATEAFF. The CDR3 DNA follows: TGTGCCAGCAGCTCTCAGGGGGCGACTGAAGCTTTCTTT.

This clonotype was seen a handful of times. The V and J genes are TRBV2 and TRBJ1-6; D gene ambiguous. Germline V CDR1 and CDR2: SNHLY, FYNNEI. Trimming left V 3 bases short and J 10 bases short, with 13 bases between. This CDR3 spans 14 amino acids. CDR3 sequence reads: CASSEMLGRSPLHF. The CDR3 DNA reads as TGTGCCAGCAGTGAGATGCTTGGGAGGTCACCCCTCCACTTT. The variable domain in full, with the rest retrieved from reference TRBV2 and TRBJ1-6, is EPEVTQTPSHQVTQMGQEVILRCVPISNHLYFYWYRQILGQKVEFLVSFYNNEISEKSEIFDDQFSVERPDGSNFTLKIRSTKLEDSAMYFCASSEMLGRSPLHFGNGTRLTVT.